This section outlines one T cell receptor beta chain sequence together with its context. Libraries were prepared by immunoSEQ multiplex PCR; TCRdb keeps only in-frame clonotypes and omits some of them. This sample has about 30,000 clones, with around 90% found just once. The CDR3 is made up of 18 amino acids. CDR1 and CDR2 from the germline V gene are MNHEY and SVGEGT. The trim removed 6 bases at V and 4 bases at J, leaving 16 bases unmatched. The sample is drawn from a study of blood T cell repertoires in COVID-19. The overall study: Samples taken during acute and convalescent COVID-19 were collected in the United States, Italy and Spain. PBMCs, B-cell-depleted T cells, or T cells provided the cDNA or gDNA that made up the material.

The TCR sequence derives from a human donor with active COVID-19. The donor label of this sample is uncertain. The sequenced sample consisted of peripheral blood. The chain carries TRBV6-2 or TRBV6-3 and TRBJ2-1; 9 bases are shared with TRBD1. CDR3 sequence reads: CASSAAWTGEPVYNEQFF. In nucleotides, the CDR3 is TGTGCCAGCAGCGCGGCATGGACAGGGGAACCCGTATACAATGAGCAGTTCTTC.